Here is one T cell receptor (beta chain) with its context. The authors' processing: Reference gene primers were amplified, and this amplification served to estimate nucleated cell counts. Libraries were prepared by immunoSEQ multiplex PCR; TCRdb keeps only in-frame clonotypes and omits some of them. The V and J calls and the clone size are those of that table, but D and trimming were determined from the DNA. This repertoire shows 30,000 to 35,000 clones, around 86% found once; its top ten account for 10%. The CDR3 spans 16 residues. Germline V gene data show CDR1 as LNHNV and CDR2 as YYDKDF (reference sequence). Trimming pared 2 bases from V and 5 bases from J, leaving 16 bases between. This specimen belongs to a study of blood T cell repertoires in COVID-19. Study overall: Samples came from the United States, Italy and Spain, spanning acute and convalescent COVID-19. Sample material is recorded as cDNA or gDNA derived from T cells, B-cell-depleted T cells, or PBMCs.

The rearrangement uses TRBV15 and TRBJ2-1, with a weak D call TRBD2 (6 bases). The sequenced sample consisted of peripheral blood. The TCR comes from a man older than 75 with active COVID-19. In nucleotides, the CDR3 is TGTGCCACCAGCAGACAGATGGGGGGTTACCACAATGAGCAGTTCTTC. This codes for CATSRQMGGYHNEQFF.